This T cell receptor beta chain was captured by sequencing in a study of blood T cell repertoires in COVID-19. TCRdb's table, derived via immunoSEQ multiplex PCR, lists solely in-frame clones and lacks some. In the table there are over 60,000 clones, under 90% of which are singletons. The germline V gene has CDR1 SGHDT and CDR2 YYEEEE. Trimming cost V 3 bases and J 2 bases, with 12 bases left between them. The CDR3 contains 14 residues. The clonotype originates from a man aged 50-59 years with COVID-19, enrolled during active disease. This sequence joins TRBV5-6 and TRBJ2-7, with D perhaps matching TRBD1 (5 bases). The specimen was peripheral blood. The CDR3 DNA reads TGTGCCAGCAGCTACTCGACAGTGACCTACGAGCAGTACTTC. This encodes CASSYSTVTYEQYF.